The 17 T cell receptor beta chains reported below all come from one sample, sequenced in a study of T cell changes during pregnancy in multiple sclerosis. Repertoires were generated with immunoSEQ multiplex PCR, while TCRdb's copy carries only in-frame clones and drops some. The sample consists of about 28,000 clones, just over 90% of them appearing once. Sequenced here: peripheral blood, sampled in the first trimester of pregnancy. The receptors here all came from a female donor in good health, enrolled as a control in a pregnancy study.

The genes are TRBV19 and TRBJ2-5, with 8 bases that match TRBD1. Trimming took 6 bases from V and 5 from J; bases not matched to a gene: 11. This CDR3 is built from 15 residues. Looked up from germline, CDR1 is LNHDA and CDR2 is SQIVND (reference sequence). The CDR3 nucleotides read TGTGCCAGTAGCCTCGGACAGGGAGTCGGCGAGACCCAGTACTTC. Translation: CASSLGQGVGETQYF. The variable domain in full, with the rest retrieved from reference TRBV19 and TRBJ2-5, is DGGITQSPKYLFRKEGQNVTLSCEQNLNHDAMYWYRQDPGQGLRLIYYSQIVNDFQKGDIAEGYSVSREKKESFPLTVTSAQKNPTAFYLCASSLGQGVGETQYFGPGTRLLVL.

In nucleotides, the CDR3 is TGTGCCAGCAGCTTGTTTTTCGGGCGGGGGGGCTCTTCTGGGGCCAACGTCCTGACTTTC. This encodes CASSLFFGRGGSSGANVLTF. The J gene is TRBJ2-6, the V gene TRBV5-4, with TRBD2 matching 9 bases. The germline gives CDR1 SGHNT, CDR2 YYREEE (reference sequence). This CDR3 has 20 residues. J gave up 1 base and V 1 base, and 12 bases lay outside the gene matches.

J is TRBJ2-7 and V is TRBV6-6, with TRBD1 matching 9 bases. V shed 1 base, J shed 2 bases, and the junction held 6 bases outside the gene matches. Germline CDR1 reads MNHNY; CDR2 reads SVGAGI (reference sequence). The CDR3 sequence is 16 residues long. CDR3 in DNA: TGTGCCAGCAGTTACTTGGGACAGGGAAAACCCTACGAGCAGTACTTC. This translates into CASSYLGQGKPYEQYF.

This chain links TRBV7-2 with TRBJ2-4; maybe TRBD2 (6 bases). The CDR3 spans 16 residues. Germline V gene data show CDR1 as SGHTA and CDR2 as FQGNSA. V was clipped by 5 bases and J by 1 base, with 15 bases between them. The CDR3 nucleotides are TGTGCCAGCAGCCCCGCGGGGCCTGGGGCCAAAAACATTCAGTACTTC. It specifies CASSPAGPGAKNIQYF.

The chain is built from TRBV27 and TRBJ1-6, with a weak D call TRBD1 (6 bases). The V end lost 6 bases, the J end lost 7 bases, and 16 bases lay between the germline ends. This CDR3 is 15 amino acids long. Germline CDR1 reads MNHEY; CDR2 reads SMNVEV (reference sequence). Here the CDR3 DNA reads TGTGCCAGCAGCCCCATAGCGGGGGCAAATTCACCCCTCCACTTT. Translated, it gives CASSPIAGANSPLHF.

V and J are TRBV7-9 and TRBJ1-1; D gene uncertain. The CDR3 runs 13 residues. Germline assignment: CDR1 SEHNR and CDR2 FQNEAQ (reference sequence). V was shortened by 5 bases and J by 5 bases, with 12 bases between the two germline ends. In DNA, the CDR3 is TGTGCCAGCAGCCTCGAGGCCCCAACTGAAGCTTTCTTT. Amino acids: CASSLEAPTEAFF.

This sequence joins TRBV9 and TRBJ2-1; 9 positions agree with TRBD1. This CDR3 contains 18 residues. Germline V gene lookup returns CDR1 SGDLS and CDR2 YYNGEE. The V and J ends lost 3 bases and 6 bases, in that order; junction bases with no gene match: 16. The CDR3 DNA follows: TGTGCCAGCAGCGCCGGATGGGGGGGGACAGGGCGCAGCAATGAGCAGTTCTTC. Its protein product is CASSAGWGGTGRSNEQFF.

V is TRBV7-7 and J is TRBJ2-1; D is undetermined. V shed 3 bases and J shed 9 bases, with 12 bases lying between them. Germline assignment: CDR1 SSHAT and CDR2 FNYEAQ (reference sequence). CDR3 size: 13 residues. DNA for the CDR3: TGTGCCAGCAGCTTTGCGCCGACTGCTGAGCAGTTCTTC. Encoded protein: CASSFAPTAEQFF.

J is TRBJ2-1 and V is TRBV5-1, with 14 bases fitting TRBD2. The CDR3 is made up of 15 amino acids. Germline CDR1 and CDR2: SGHRS and YFSETQ. With V trimmed by 3 bases and J by 6 bases, 2 bases remained unmatched. In DNA, the CDR3 is TGCGCCAGCAGCTCGGGACTAGCGGGAGCCAATGAGCAGTTCTTC. Its protein product is CASSSGLAGANEQFF.

The V and J genes are TRBV18 and TRBJ2-2; 10 positions match TRBD1. CDR3 length equals 15 residues. Germline V lookup: CDR1 KGHSH, CDR2 LQKENI. J lost 3 bases, V lost 3 bases, and 1 base had no gene match. The CDR3 sequence: CASSPDRGYTGELFF. CDR3 sequence (DNA): TGTGCCAGCTCACCGGACAGGGGGTACACCGGGGAGCTGTTTTTT.

This chain joins TRBV6-1 and TRBJ2-2; D is uncertain. Deletions cut 4 bases from V and 12 bases from J, with 21 bases between. Germline V gene sequence: CDR1 MNHNS, CDR2 SASEGT. The CDR3 totals 15 residues. CDR3 DNA sequence: TGTGCCAGCAGTGTTGATATGTCATTGGCTCCACAGCTGTTTTTT. As protein: CASSVDMSLAPQLFF.

The gene calls are TRBV29-1 and TRBJ2-2, with 9 nucleotides matching TRBD1. CDR1 and CDR2 from the germline V gene are SQVTM and ANQGSEA. This CDR3 spans 13 amino acids. J was trimmed by 4 bases and V by 5 bases; bases with no gene match: 2. CDR3 protein: CSVMTGGTGELFF. The CDR3 coding sequence is TGCAGCGTTATGACAGGGGGCACCGGGGAGCTGTTTTTT.

The chain links TRBV13 to TRBJ1-1; D possibly corresponds to TRBD1 (5 bases). Deletions cut 0 bases from V and 6 bases from J, with 8 bases between. CDR1 and CDR2 from the germline V gene are PRHDT and FYEKMQ (reference sequence). The CDR3 sequence is 13 residues long. Here the CDR3 DNA reads TGTGCCAGCAGCTTAGGAGGGGTCGCTGAAGCTTTCTTT. This sequence encodes CASSLGGVAEAFF. Looking up the rest from reference TRBV13 and TRBJ1-1 gives the full variable domain: AAGVIQSPRHLIKEKRETATLKCYPIPRHDTVYWYQQGPGQDPQFLISFYEKMQSDKGSIPDRFSAQQFSDYHSELNMSSLELGDSALYFCASSLGGVAEAFFGQGTRLTVV.

The rearrangement links TRBV7-2 to TRBJ2-5; a possible D gene is TRBD2 (6 bases). The assigned J gene may be wrong: the sequence end matches TRBJ2-7 better. This CDR3 has 15 amino acids. Per the germline V gene, CDR1 is SGHTA and CDR2 is FQGNSA. CDR3 in DNA: TGTGCCAGCAGCTTATCCCGGGGGAGGCTATACGAGCAGTACTTC. Its protein is CASSLSRGRLYEQYF.

V and J are TRBV29-1 and TRBJ1-2, with TRBD1 matching over 9 bases. V shed 3 bases, J shed 2 bases, and the junction held 16 bases outside the gene matches. The CDR3 is made up of 18 amino acids. Germline V CDR1 and CDR2: SQVTM, ANQGSEA. In DNA form, the CDR3 reads TGCAGCGTTGATAAGTCCGGCCCCGGGACAGGGAAGAACTATGGCTACACCTTC. Translated, it gives CSVDKSGPGTGKNYGYTF.

The rearrangement links TRBV5-1 to TRBJ1-2; the match to TRBD1 covers 8 bases. CDR1 is SGHRS and CDR2 is YFSETQ in the germline V gene. The CDR3 is made up of 13 amino acids. With 4 bases clipped from V and 8 bases from J, the junction kept 7 bases outside the gene matches. The chain's CDR3 is CASSPGTGGGYTF. DNA of the CDR3: TGCGCCAGCAGCCCTGGGACAGGCGGGGGCTACACCTTC.

This clone was counted once. V and J are TRBV2 and TRBJ2-2; TRBD1 is a possible D gene (6 bases). The CDR3 has 14 amino acids. From germline, CDR1 is SNHLY and CDR2 FYNNEI. V was trimmed by 5 bases and J by 7 bases, leaving 14 bases between them. In DNA form, the CDR3 reads TGTGCCAGCAGTTCTTCAGGGGTGGGCGGGGAGCTGTTTTTT. Residues: CASSSSGVGGELFF.